This note documents a single T cell receptor beta chain sequence. No antigen is known for it. This record belongs to a study of CD8 T cells in Susac syndrome. General observations from the study: In total CD8+ repertoires, roughly 16 Susac-specific public clones were found, and CD8+ TEMRA repertoires had roughly five.

With random hexamers, reverse transcription was performed on about 0.5 to 1 ug of RNA. TCRdb re-analysed the immunoSEQ multiplex PCR reads in MiXCR, keeping a single row per CDR3 protein. The data show tens of thousands of distinct CDR3 sequences, with approximately 96% seen just once and about 0.65% held by the top ten. Sequencing targeted TCR beta in T cells from blood (CD8+ and CD4+). Input material: CD8+ T cells from PBMCs. The clonotype originates from a human donor with Susac syndrome.

The CDR3 bases are TGTGCCAGCAGCCAAGAGGGAGCTGCTTTCTTT. Translating gives CASSQEGAAFF. The V gene is TRBV3-1, the J gene TRBJ1-1; no reliable D call. Germline CDR1 reads LGHDT; CDR2 reads YNNKEL (reference sequence). This CDR3 comprises 11 residues. Trimming shortened V by 0 bases and J by 11 bases, and 7 bases separated the two germline ends.